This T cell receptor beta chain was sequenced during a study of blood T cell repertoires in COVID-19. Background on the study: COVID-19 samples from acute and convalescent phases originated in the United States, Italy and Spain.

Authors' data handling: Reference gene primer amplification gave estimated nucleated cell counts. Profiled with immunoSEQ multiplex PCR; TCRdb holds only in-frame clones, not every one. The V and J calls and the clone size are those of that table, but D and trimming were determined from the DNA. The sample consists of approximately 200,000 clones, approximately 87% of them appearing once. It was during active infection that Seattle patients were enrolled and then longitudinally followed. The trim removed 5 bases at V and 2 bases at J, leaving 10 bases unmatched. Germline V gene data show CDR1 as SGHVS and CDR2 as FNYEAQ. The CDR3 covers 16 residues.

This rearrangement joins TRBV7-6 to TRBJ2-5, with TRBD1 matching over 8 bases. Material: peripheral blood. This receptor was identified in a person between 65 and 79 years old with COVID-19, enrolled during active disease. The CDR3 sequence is CASSLRSRTGQETQYF. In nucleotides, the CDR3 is TGTGCCAGCAGCCTTAGGTCCAGGACAGGGCAAGAGACCCAGTACTTC.